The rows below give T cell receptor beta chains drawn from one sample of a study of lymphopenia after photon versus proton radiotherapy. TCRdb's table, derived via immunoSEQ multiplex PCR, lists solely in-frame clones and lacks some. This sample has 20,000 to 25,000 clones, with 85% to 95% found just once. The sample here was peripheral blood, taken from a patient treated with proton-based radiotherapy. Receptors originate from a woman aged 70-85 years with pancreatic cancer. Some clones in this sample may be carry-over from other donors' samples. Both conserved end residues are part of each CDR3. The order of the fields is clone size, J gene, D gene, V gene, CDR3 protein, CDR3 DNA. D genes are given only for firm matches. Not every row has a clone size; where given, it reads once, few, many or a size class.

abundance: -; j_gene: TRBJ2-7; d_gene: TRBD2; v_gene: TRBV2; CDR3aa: CASSEGTSASYEQYF; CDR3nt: TGTGCCAGCAGTGAAGGGACTAGCGCCTCCTACGAGCAGTACTTC
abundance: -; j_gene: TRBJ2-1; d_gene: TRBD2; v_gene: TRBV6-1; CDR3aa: CASQLAGGHYNEQFF; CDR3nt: TGTGCCAGCCAACTAGCGGGAGGGCACTACAATGAGCAGTTCTTC
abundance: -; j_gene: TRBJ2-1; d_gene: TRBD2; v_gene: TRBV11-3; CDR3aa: CASSETSADNEQFF; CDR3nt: TGTGCCAGCAGCGAGACTAGCGCCGACAATGAGCAGTTCTTC
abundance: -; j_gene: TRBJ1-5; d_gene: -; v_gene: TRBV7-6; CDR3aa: CASSPGDNQPQHF; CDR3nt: TGTGCCAGCAGCCCCGGGGACAATCAGCCCCAGCATTTT
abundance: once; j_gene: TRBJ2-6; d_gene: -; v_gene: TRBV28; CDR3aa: CASSLGGGANVLTF; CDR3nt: TGTGCCAGCAGTTTAGGAGGTGGGGCCAACGTCCTGACTTTC
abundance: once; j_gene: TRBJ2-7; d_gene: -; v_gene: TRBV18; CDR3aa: CASSPPPGVYEQYF; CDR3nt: TGTGCCAGCTCACCACCCCCGGGGGTCTACGAGCAGTACTTC
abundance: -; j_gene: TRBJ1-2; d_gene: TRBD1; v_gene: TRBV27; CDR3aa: CASSLLGQKDGYTF; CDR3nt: TGTGCCAGCAGTTTATTGGGACAGAAGGACGGCTACACCTTC
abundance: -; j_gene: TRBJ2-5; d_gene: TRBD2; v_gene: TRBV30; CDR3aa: CAWAPGLARQETQYF; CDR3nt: TGTGCCTGGGCTCCGGGACTAGCGCGTCAAGAGACCCAGTACTTC
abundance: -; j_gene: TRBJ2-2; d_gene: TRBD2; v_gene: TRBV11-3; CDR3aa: CASSSHSGKETGELFF; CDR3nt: TGTGCCAGCAGCTCTCATAGCGGGAAAGAAACCGGGGAGCTGTTTTTT
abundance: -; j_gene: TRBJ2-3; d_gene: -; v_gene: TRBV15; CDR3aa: CATKGPSTDTQYF; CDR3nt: TGTGCCACGAAGGGGCCCTCCACAGATACGCAGTATTTT
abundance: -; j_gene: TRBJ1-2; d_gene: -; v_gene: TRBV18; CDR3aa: CASSPQLGDLNYGYTF; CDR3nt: TGTGCCAGCTCACCACAGTTGGGGGACCTTAACTATGGCTACACCTTC
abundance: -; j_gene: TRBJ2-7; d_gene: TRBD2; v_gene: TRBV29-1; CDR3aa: CSVRTSGSYEQYF; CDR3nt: TGCAGCGTTCGGACTAGCGGGAGCTACGAGCAGTACTTC
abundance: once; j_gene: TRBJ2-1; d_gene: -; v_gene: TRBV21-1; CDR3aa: CASSKSATRLGNEQFF; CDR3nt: TGTGCCAGCAGCAAATCTGCGACTAGACTTGGAAATGAGCAGTTCTTC
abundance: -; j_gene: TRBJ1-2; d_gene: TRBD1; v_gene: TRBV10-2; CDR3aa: CASSEGGGEGYTF; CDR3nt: TGCGCCAGCAGTGAGGGAGGGGGCGAGGGCTACACCTTC